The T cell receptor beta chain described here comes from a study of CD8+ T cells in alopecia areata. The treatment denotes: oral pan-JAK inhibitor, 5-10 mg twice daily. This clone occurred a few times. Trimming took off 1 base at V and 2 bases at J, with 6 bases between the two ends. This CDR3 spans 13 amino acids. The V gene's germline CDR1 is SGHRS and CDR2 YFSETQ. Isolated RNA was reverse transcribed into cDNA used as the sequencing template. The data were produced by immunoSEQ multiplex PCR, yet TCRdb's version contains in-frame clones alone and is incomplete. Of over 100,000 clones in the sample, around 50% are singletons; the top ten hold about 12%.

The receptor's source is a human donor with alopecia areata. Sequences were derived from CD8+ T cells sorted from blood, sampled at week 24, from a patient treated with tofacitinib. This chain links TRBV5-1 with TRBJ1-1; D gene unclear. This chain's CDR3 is CASSLRGNTEAFF. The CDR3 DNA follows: TGCGCCAGCAGCTTGAGAGGCAACACTGAAGCTTTCTTT.